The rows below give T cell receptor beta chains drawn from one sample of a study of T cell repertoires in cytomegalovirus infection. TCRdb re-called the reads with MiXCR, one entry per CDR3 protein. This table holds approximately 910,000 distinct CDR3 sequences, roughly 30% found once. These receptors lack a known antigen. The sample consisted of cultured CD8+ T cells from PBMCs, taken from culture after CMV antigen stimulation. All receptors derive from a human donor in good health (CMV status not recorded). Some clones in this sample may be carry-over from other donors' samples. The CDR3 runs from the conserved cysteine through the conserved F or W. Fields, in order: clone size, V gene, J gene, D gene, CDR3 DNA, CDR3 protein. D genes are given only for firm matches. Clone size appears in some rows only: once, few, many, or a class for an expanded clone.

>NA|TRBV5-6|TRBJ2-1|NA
TGTGCCAGCAGCTTGGAGCCCGGGACCTACAATGAGCAGTTCTTC
CASSLEPGTYNEQFF
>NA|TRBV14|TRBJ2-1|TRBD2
TGTGCCAGCAGCCACGCTCCGGGACTAGCGTACAATGAGCAGTTCTTC
CASSHAPGLAYNEQFF
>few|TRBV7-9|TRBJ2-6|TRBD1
TGTGCCGCAAAGGGTCCCCGGGACAGGGAACTCTCTGGGGCCAACGTCCTGACTTTC
CAAKGPRDRELSGANVLTF
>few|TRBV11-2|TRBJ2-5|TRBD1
TGTGCCAGCAGCTTAGGGGACAGGGTACAAGAGACCCAGTACTTC
CASSLGDRVQETQYF
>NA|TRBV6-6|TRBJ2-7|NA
TGTGCCAGCAGTACTTACGACGAGCAGTACTTC
CASSTYDEQYF
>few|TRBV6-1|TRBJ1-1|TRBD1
TGTGCCAGCAGTGAGACAGGGGGCCGGACTGAAGCTTTCTTT
CASSETGGRTEAFF
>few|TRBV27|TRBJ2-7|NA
TGTGCCAGCAGTTTAAATCTAGGGCCCTCCTACGAGCAGTACTTC
CASSLNLGPSYEQYF
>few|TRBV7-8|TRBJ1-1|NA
TGTGCCAGCCGCCGCGCGGGCACTGAAGCTTTCTTT
CASRRAGTEAFF
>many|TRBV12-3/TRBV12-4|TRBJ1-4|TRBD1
TGTGCCAGCAGCCGGGACAGGGGGTTTCCTAATGAAAAACTGTTTTTT
CASSRDRGFPNEKLFF
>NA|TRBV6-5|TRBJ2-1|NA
TGTGCCAGCAGTGCCCAATTCTCTCGCGGGGTATACAATGAGCAGTTCTTC
CASSAQFSRGVYNEQFF
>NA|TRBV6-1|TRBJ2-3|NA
TGTGCCGGCAGTCCGTTCGGAACTCGCACAGATACGCAGTATTTT
CAGSPFGTRTDTQYF
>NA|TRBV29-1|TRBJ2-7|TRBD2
TGCAGCGTTGTGGGCGTGGGACTAGCCTACGAGCAGTACTTC
CSVVGVGLAYEQYF
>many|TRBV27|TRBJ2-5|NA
TGTGCCAGCAGCTTGTTAGGGGACGGGGAGACCCAGTACTTC
CASSLLGDGETQYF
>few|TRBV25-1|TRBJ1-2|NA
TGTGCCAGCAGTGACCGAGATAAGTACAGACTAAATGGCTACACCTTC
CASSDRDKYRLNGYTF
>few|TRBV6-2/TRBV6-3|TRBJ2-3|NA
TGTGCCAGCAGCCAATGGACTCTCCTCACAGATACGCAGTATTTT
CASSQWTLLTDTQYF
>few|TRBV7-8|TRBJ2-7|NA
TGTGCCAGCAGCTTAGGAGTTCAGTACCCCTACGAGCAGTACTTC
CASSLGVQYPYEQYF
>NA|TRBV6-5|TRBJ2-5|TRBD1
TGTGCCAGCAGTTACCCAGGGACAGGGGGCGTCGAGACCCAGTACTTC
CASSYPGTGGVETQYF
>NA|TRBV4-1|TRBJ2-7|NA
TGTGCCAGCAGCCAAGATCGAACGGGGCCCTACGAGCAGTACTTC
CASSQDRTGPYEQYF
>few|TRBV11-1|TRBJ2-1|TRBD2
TGTGCCAGCAGCTCATGGACTAGCGGGGGAGAAAATGAGCAGTTCTTC
CASSSWTSGGENEQFF
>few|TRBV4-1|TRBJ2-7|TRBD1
TGCGCCAGCAGCCAAGAGGGGACAGGGGCCTACGAGCAGTACTTC
CASSQEGTGAYEQYF
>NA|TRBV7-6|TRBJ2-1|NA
TGTGCCAGCGGTAGAGCAGATGAGCAGTTCTTC
CASGRADEQFF
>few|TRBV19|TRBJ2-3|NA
TGTGCCAGTACCCCCTCTAGTATTTGGAGGGACACAGATACGCAGTATTTT
CASTPSSIWRDTDTQYF
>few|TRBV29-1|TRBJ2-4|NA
TGCAGCGTTGAAGACAGGGGAGAGGAAAACATTCAGTACTTC
CSVEDRGEENIQYF
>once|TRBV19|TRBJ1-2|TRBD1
TGTGCCAGTAGCCTGGGACAGGGGAGGTGGAATGGCTACACCTTC
CASSLGQGRWNGYTF
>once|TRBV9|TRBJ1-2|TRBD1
TGTGCCAGCAGCGGCGACAGGGTCCGCTTC
CASSGDRVRF